Detailed here is one T cell receptor (beta chain). The sample belongs to a study of blood T cell repertoires in COVID-19. Study in general: Sites in the United States, Italy and Spain provided acute and convalescent COVID-19 samples.

The CDR3 extends over 13 amino acids. V gave up 3 bases and J gave up 5 bases, with 13 bases separating them. Germline lookup yields CDR1 GTSNPN and CDR2 SVGIG (reference sequence). As handled by the study authors: Estimated nucleated cell counts came from reference gene primer amplification. Assay used: immunoSEQ multiplex PCR; TCRdb lists only in-frame clones, some missing. V and J calls and clone size are those listed in that table; D and trimming were worked out from the DNA. The sample has fewer than 300,000 clones, about nine tenths seen once. Input material: PBMCs or T cells enriched from blood (not recorded which). This clonotype was sampled from a woman under 40 who had recovered from COVID-19. The gene calls are TRBV30 and TRBJ2-5; D not resolved. The CDR3 DNA follows: TGTGCCTGGAGCGCGGCAAGTTCGGAGACCCAGTACTTC. This encodes CAWSAASSETQYF. The variable domain in full, with the rest retrieved from reference TRBV30 and TRBJ2-5, is SQTIHQWPATLVQPVGSPLSLECTVEGTSNPNLYWYRQAAGRGLQLLFYSVGIGQISSEVPQNLSASRPQDRQFILSSKKLLLSDSGFYLCAWSAASSETQYFGPGTRLLVL.